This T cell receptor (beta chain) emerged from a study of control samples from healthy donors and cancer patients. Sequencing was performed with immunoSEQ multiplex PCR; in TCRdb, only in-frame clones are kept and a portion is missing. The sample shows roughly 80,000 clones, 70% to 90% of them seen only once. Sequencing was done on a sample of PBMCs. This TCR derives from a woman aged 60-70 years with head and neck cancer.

CDR3 sequence reads: CASSYRLAGAGETQYF. DNA of the CDR3: TGTGCCAGCAGTTATAGGTTAGCGGGAGCTGGAGAGACCCAGTACTTC. The rearrangement joins TRBV6-2 or TRBV6-3 to TRBJ2-5, with TRBD2 identical over 9 bases. The CDR3 covers 16 residues. V dropped 3 bases and J dropped 4; count of bases not matched to a gene: 9. The V gene's germline CDR1 is MNHEY and CDR2 SVGEGT.